This section outlines one TCR beta chain sequence together with its context. Its cognate antigen is unknown. TCR beta CDR3 regions were amplified from RNA transcripts. With the HTBI primer set, the TCR CDR3 went through a first round of RT-PCR. Each CDR3 protein gets one entry after TCRdb re-called the multiplex PCR reads with MiXCR. The table includes about 690,000 distinct CDR3 sequences, 15% to 20% detected once. The data belong to a study of T cells in Graves' hyperthyroidism and ophthalmopathy. Study conclusions and caveats: Most thyroid clonotypes that were expanded above 0.001 also turned up in blood. Ophthalmopathy got predicted by the model a median roughly six months before its onset.

Germline CDR1 and CDR2: SGDLS and YYNGEE. The CDR3 consists of 18 residues. The trim removed 3 bases at V and 5 bases at J, leaving 16 bases unmatched. The sample taken for sequencing was blood. This receptor was identified in a man over 45 with Graves' hyperthyroidism. The J gene is TRBJ2-5, the V gene TRBV9; 10 bases map to TRBD2. CDR3 sequence: CASSEFSLGVAGGETQYF. CDR3 coding DNA: TGTGCCAGCAGCGAGTTCTCCCTTGGGGTAGCGGGAGGTGAGACCCAGTACTTC.